These 7 T cell receptor beta chains were sequenced from one sample in a study of T cell repertoires in ileal Crohn's disease. Described time point: inflamed ileum from the surgical specimen. Method: immunoSEQ multiplex PCR; TCRdb's copy keeps in-frame clones and lacks some. The sample records 15,000 or so clones, under 80% being singletons. The sample was ileal tissue. The receptors here all came from an adult with Crohn's disease.

The V and J genes are TRBV4-1 and TRBJ1-2; 7 bases agree with TRBD1. CDR3 length: 15 amino acids. V shed 1 base, J shed 4 bases, and the junction held 6 bases outside the gene matches. CDR1 is MGHRA and CDR2 is YSYEKL in the germline V gene. CDR3 region: CASSQGGGRGYGYTF. CDR3 nucleotides: TGCGCCAGCAGCCAAGGAGGGGGCCGAGGCTATGGCTACACCTTC.

This chain links TRBV7-9 with TRBJ1-1; D remains ambiguous. Trimming pared 5 bases from V and 0 bases from J, leaving 4 bases between. CDR1 SEHNR and CDR2 FQNEAQ come from the germline V gene (reference sequence). This CDR3 comprises 12 residues. The CDR3 loop reads CASSVMNTEAFF. The CDR3 region has the DNA TGTGCCAGCAGCGTCATGAACACTGAAGCTTTCTTT.

The rearrangement joins TRBV6-4 to TRBJ1-1; possible D gene TRBD1, 5 bases. Trimming took 0 bases from V and 4 from J, leaving 6 bases between them. The CDR3 is 13 amino acids. Germline lookup yields CDR1 MRHNA and CDR2 SNTAGT. CDR3 sequence: CASSDSGTTEAFF. CDR3 DNA sequence: TGTGCCAGCAGTGACTCAGGGACCACTGAAGCTTTCTTT.

V and J are TRBV19 and TRBJ1-1, with TRBD1 as a possible D gene (5 bases). Trimming stripped 5 bases from V and 7 bases from J, with 14 bases between. The CDR3 length is 13 residues. Per germline, CDR1 LNHDA and CDR2 SQIVND (reference sequence). This chain's CDR3 is CASSVGRTIEAFF. CDR3 in DNA: TGTGCCAGTAGTGTGGGCCGGACAATTGAAGCTTTCTTT.

This rearrangement joins TRBV23-1 to TRBJ2-1, with D possibly TRBD1 on 5 matching bases. TRBV23-1 is known as an ORF, though its function is uncertain. This CDR3 is 14 amino acids long. Trimming took 1 base from V and 6 from J, leaving 10 bases between them. CDR3 DNA sequence: TGCGCCAGCAGTCAATTTAGACAGTCCAATGAGCAGTTCTTC. This sequence encodes CASSQFRQSNEQFF.

This clone turned up a few times. The chain recombines TRBV19 with TRBJ1-5; D gene uncertain. Trimming shortened V by 7 bases and J by 3 bases, and 13 bases separated the two germline ends. The CDR3 is made up of 14 amino acids. CDR1 and CDR2 (germline): LNHDA, SQIVND (reference sequence). The CDR3 here is CASNPYGNNQPQHF. The CDR3 nucleotides are TGTGCCAGTAACCCCTACGGAAACAATCAGCCCCAGCATTTT.

This clone is judged medium-sized. The J gene is TRBJ1-2, the V gene TRBV21-1. TRBV21-1 is a listed pseudogene. The CDR3 sequence is 15 residues long. DNA of the CDR3: TGTGCCAGCAGCAACTATCTGAGGGCTAACTATGGCTACACCTTC. It yields the protein CASSNYLRANYGYTF.